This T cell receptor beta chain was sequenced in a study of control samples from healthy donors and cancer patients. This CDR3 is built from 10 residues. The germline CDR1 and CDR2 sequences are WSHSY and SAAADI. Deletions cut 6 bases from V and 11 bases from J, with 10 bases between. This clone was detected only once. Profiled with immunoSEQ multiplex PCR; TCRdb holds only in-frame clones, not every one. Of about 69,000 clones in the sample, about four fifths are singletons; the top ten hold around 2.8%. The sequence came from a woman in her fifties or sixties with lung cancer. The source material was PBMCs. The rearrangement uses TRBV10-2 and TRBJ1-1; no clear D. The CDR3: CASSQRPAFF. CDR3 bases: TGCGCCAGCAGCCAGAGGCCGGCTTTCTTT.